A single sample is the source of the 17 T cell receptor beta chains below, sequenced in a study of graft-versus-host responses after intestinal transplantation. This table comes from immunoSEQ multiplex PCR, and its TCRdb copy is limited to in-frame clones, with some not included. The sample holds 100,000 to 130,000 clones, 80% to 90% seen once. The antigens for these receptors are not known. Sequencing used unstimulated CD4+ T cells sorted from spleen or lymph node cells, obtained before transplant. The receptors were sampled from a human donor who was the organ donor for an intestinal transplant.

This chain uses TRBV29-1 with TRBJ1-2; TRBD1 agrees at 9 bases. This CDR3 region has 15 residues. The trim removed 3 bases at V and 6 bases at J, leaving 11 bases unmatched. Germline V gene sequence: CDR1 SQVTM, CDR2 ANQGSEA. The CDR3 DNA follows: TGCAGCGTTGATATAAACAGGGGGCGCGTAGATGGCTACACCTTC. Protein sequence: CSVDINRGRVDGYTF.

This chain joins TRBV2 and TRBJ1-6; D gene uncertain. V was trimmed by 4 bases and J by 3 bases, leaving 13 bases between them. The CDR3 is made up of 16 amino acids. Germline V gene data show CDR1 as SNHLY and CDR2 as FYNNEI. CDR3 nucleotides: TGTGCCAGCAGTGTGGAGGATGGGAACTATAATTCACCCCTCCACTTT. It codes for CASSVEDGNYNSPLHF.

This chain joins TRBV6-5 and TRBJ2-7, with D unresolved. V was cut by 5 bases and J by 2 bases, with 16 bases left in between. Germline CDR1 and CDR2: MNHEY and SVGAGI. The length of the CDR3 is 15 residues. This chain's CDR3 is CASSPFTTPTYEQYF. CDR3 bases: TGTGCCAGCAGTCCCTTCACCACTCCTACCTACGAGCAGTACTTC.

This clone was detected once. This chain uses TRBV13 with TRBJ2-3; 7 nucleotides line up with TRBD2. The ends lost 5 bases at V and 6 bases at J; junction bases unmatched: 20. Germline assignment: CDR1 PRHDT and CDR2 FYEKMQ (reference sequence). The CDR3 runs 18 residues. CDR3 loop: CASSPARAGTTKYDTQYF. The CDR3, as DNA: TGTGCCAGCAGCCCAGCCCGGGCCGGGACTACCAAGTACGATACGCAGTATTTT.

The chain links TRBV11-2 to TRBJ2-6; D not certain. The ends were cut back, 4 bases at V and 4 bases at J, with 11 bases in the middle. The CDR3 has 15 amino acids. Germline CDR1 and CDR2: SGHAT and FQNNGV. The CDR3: CASSSPSLGANVLTF. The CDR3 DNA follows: TGTGCCAGCAGCTCCCCGAGTCTAGGGGCCAACGTCCTGACTTTC.

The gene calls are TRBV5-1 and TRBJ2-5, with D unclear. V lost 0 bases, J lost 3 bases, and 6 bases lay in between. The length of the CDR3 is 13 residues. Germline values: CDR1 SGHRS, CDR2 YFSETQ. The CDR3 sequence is CASSLVSEETQYF. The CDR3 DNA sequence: TGCGCCAGCAGCTTGGTCAGCGAAGAGACCCAGTACTTC.

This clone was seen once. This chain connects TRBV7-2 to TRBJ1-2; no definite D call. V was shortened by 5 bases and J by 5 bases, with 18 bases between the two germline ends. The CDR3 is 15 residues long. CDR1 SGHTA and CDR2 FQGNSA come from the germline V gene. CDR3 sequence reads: CASSLGLTPKYGYTF. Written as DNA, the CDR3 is TGTGCCAGCAGCCTTGGCTTGACCCCAAAGTATGGCTACACCTTC.

DNA of the CDR3: TGCGCCAGCAGCTTGTACACAGGGGGAACTCGAATAACTAATTCACCCCTCCACTTT. It encodes CASSLYTGGTRITNSPLHF. The rearrangement links TRBV5-1 to TRBJ1-6; TRBD1 matches 8 bases. Per germline, CDR1 SGHRS and CDR2 YFSETQ. The CDR3 loop spans 19 amino acids. V was clipped by 1 base and J by 6 bases; unmatched bases: 15.

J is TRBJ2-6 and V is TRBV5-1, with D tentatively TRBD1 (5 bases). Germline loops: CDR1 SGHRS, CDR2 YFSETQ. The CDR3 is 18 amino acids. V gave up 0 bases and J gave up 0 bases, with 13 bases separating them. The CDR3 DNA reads TGCGCCAGCAGCTTGGATCGACAGTCCGCCTCTGGGGCCAACGTCCTGACTTTC. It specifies CASSLDRQSASGANVLTF. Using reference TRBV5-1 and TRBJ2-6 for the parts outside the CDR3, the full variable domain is KAGVTQTPRYLIKTRGQQVTLSCSPISGHRSVSWYQQTPGQGLQFLFEYFSETQRNKGNFPGRFSGRQFSNSRSEMNVSTLELGDSALYLCASSLDRQSASGANVLTFGAGSRLTVL.

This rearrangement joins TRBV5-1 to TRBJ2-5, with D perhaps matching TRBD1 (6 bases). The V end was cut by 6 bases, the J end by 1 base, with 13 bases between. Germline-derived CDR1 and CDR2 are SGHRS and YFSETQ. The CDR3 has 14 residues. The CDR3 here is CASNLGQSQETQYF. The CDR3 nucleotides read TGCGCCAGCAACCTAGGACAGAGCCAAGAGACCCAGTACTTC.

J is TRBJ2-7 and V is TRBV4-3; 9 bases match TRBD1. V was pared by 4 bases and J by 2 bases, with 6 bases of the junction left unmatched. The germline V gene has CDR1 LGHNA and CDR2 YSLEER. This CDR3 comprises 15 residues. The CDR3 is CASSPGTGSPYEQYF. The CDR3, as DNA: TGCGCCAGCAGCCCCGGGACAGGGTCCCCCTACGAGCAGTACTTC.

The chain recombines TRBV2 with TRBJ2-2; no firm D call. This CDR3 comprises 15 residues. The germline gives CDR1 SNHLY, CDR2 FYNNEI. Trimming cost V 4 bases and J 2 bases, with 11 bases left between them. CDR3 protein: CASSGRALNTGELFF. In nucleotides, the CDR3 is TGTGCCAGCAGTGGTAGGGCCCTAAACACCGGGGAGCTGTTTTTT.

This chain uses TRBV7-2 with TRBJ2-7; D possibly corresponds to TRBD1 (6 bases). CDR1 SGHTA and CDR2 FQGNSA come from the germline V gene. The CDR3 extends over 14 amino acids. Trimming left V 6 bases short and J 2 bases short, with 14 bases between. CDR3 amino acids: CASSLGQRAYEQYF. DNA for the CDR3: TGTGCCAGCAGTTTGGGACAACGGGCCTACGAGCAGTACTTC.

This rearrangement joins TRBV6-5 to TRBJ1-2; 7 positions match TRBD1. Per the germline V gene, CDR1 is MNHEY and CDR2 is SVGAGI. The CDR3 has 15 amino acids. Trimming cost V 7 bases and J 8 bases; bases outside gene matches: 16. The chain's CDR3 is CASTKTGQPFWGYTF. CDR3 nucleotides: TGTGCCAGCACCAAAACGGGACAGCCGTTCTGGGGCTACACCTTC.

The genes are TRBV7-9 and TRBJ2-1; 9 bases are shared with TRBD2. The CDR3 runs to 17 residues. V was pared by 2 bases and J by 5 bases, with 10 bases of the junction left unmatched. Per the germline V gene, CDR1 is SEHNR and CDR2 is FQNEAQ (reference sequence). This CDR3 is CASSLLRLRGGHNEQFF. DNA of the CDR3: TGTGCCAGCAGCTTATTGAGGTTGCGGGGGGGCCACAATGAGCAGTTCTTC.

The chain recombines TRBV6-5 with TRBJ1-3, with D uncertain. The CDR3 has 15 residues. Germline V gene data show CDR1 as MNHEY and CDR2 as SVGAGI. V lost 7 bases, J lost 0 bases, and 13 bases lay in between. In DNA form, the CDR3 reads TGTGCCAGCATGCTCGCGGCGGTCTCTGGAAACACCATATATTTT. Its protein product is CASMLAAVSGNTIYF.

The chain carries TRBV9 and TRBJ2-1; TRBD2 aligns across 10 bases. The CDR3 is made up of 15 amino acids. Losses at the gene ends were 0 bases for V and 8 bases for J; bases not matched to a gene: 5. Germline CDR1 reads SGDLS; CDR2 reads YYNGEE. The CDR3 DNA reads TGTGCCAGCAGCGTAGGAGCTAGCGGGAGAGATGAGCAGTTCTTC. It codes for CASSVGASGRDEQFF.